This T cell receptor beta chain is drawn from a study of CD8 T cells in Susac syndrome. General study results and limits: Clonal expansion of Susac CD8+ cells peaked in TEMRA cells, and it also peaked in active patients.

The CDR3 covers 15 residues. The V and J ends lost 0 bases and 4 bases respectively, with 13 bases between them. From germline, CDR1 is ENHRY and CDR2 SYGVKD. Random hexamers were used to reverse transcribe the RNA input (about 0.45 to 1 ug). Each CDR3 protein gets one entry after TCRdb re-called the immunoSEQ multiplex PCR reads with MiXCR. The top ten clones hold 0.3% of a sample with approximately 94,000 distinct CDR3 sequences, approximately 95% of them seen once. Points on this clonotype: Antigen specificity is unknown.

The chain is built from TRBV10-3 and TRBJ2-7, with TRBD2 as a possible D gene (5 bases). Sequencing was done on a sample of CD8+ T cells from PBMCs. This TCR was recovered from a human donor with Susac syndrome. The CDR3 DNA reads as TGTGCCATCAGTGAGTCGCCGCCGCCGGGGTACGAGCAGTACTTC. The encoded protein is CAISESPPPGYEQYF.